Listed here is a single T cell receptor (beta chain). These data come from a study of cytomegalovirus exposure and HLA in healthy donors. Study context: Around 200 million T cells yielded some 100 million unique TCR beta sequences, as an earlier analysis found.

PCR used 60 Vbeta primers and 13 Jbeta primers. Sequencing was performed with immunoSEQ multiplex PCR; in TCRdb, only in-frame clones are kept and a portion is missing. The sample has roughly 220,000 clones; roughly 84% are singletons. Trimming removed 8 bases from V and 6 bases from J; junction bases left unmatched: 12. Per germline, CDR1 SGHVS and CDR2 FQNEAQ. The CDR3 runs 14 residues. This sequence joins TRBV7-8 and TRBJ2-7; the match to TRBD2 covers 8 bases. Specimen: PBMCs. The sequence was obtained from a man aged 50 to 60 in good health and CMV-seronegative. The CDR3 sequence is CASGRGGGWAEQYF. The CDR3 nucleotides read TGTGCCAGCGGCCGGGGGGGCGGGTGGGCCGAGCAGTACTTC.